Each of the 25 T cell receptor beta chains below was sequenced from the same sample in a study of beta chain features in type 1 diabetes (dated by TCRdb to the late 2010s). Findings and caveats that apply to the study as a whole: In all four CD4+ subsets, TCRB CDR3 length was moderately but significantly shorter in type 1 diabetes patients.

The library came from the immunoSEQ multiplex PCR assay. The entire amount of isolated RNA was reverse transcribed using the High Capacity cDNA Reverse Transcription Kit, so the sequenced TCRB transcripts were expressed ones. Drawn from immuneACCESS, this table holds only the in-frame rearrangements with V and J called that TCRdb kept. Clones are partly lost; checked studies trace under half to an unresolved V gene and leave the rest unexplained. The sample table records about 650,000 clones; under 15% of these occur just once. Together, the top ten hold around 0.12% of the sample. Their recognized antigens are unknown. The source material was naive CD4+ T cells from blood. Taken with the paper, the label for cell subset or site translates to: true naive CD4+ T cells. The receptors shown here come from a man aged 30 to 39 with type 1 diabetes.

The chain links TRBV30 to TRBJ1-5; D uncertain. The CDR3 covers 14 residues. Germline CDR1 reads GTSNPN; CDR2 reads SVGIG (reference sequence). Trimming pared 6 bases from V and 3 bases from J, leaving 15 bases between. The DNA for the CDR3 is TGTGCCTGTACCGGGCCCCACCCCAATCAGCCCCAGCATTTT. Amino acid sequence: CACTGPHPNQPQHF.

This clone occurred a few times. V gene TRBV4-1 combines with J gene TRBJ2-5; 10 nucleotides match TRBD1. Germline CDR1 MGHRA, CDR2 YSYEKL. V dropped 1 base and J dropped 4; count of bases not matched to a gene: 6. CDR3 length: 16 amino acids. The CDR3 region has the DNA TGCGCCAGCAGCCAAGGGACAGGGGGTAACACAGAGACCCAGTACTTC. Translated: CASSQGTGGNTETQYF.

The CDR3 bases are TGTGCCAGCAGTTCTGCGGACGGTCTTAACTATGGCTACACCTTC. Translated, it gives CASSSADGLNYGYTF. The chain links TRBV27 to TRBJ1-2, with D hard to call. V was cut by 4 bases and J by 1 base, with 13 bases left in between. Looked up from germline, CDR1 is MNHEY and CDR2 is SMNVEV (reference sequence). The CDR3 consists of 15 residues.

The chain is built from TRBV7-2 and TRBJ1-2; 11 bases match TRBD1. Germline CDR1 SGHTA, CDR2 FQGNSA. V was clipped by 4 bases and J by 5 bases; unmatched bases: 6. This CDR3 region has 15 residues. The CDR3 DNA reads TGTGCCAGCAGCTCCCCGGGACAGGGGGTTTATGGCTACACCTTC. Protein product: CASSSPGQGVYGYTF. The full variable domain, rest sourced from reference TRBV7-2 and TRBJ1-2, is GAGVSQSPSNKVTEKGKDVELRCDPISGHTALYWYRQSLGQGLEFLIYFQGNSAPDKSGLPSDRFSAERTGGSVSTLTIQRTQQEDSAVYLCASSSPGQGVYGYTFGSGTRLTVV.

The chain joins TRBV2 to TRBJ2-5, with TRBD2 matching over 13 bases. This CDR3 comprises 15 residues. The V segment lost 6 bases and the J segment 5 bases; nucleotides outside the gene matches: 6. Germline lookup yields CDR1 SNHLY and CDR2 FYNNEI. The CDR3 spells CASRKTSGGKETQYF. In nucleotides, the CDR3 is TGTGCCAGCAGGAAGACTAGCGGGGGGAAGGAGACCCAGTACTTC.

This clone was detected only a few times. The J gene is TRBJ1-5, the V gene TRBV28, with 7 bases lining up with TRBD1. The trim removed 2 bases at V and 7 bases at J, leaving 5 bases unmatched. The CDR3 length is 14 residues. CDR1 and CDR2 (germline): MDHEN, SYDVKM. CDR3 sequence: CASSLGTVGQPQHF. The CDR3 bases are TGTGCCAGCAGTTTAGGGACAGTCGGCCAGCCCCAGCATTTT.

This clone has only a few counts. Other DNA sequences in the sample encode the same CDR3. This chain joins TRBV7-9 and TRBJ1-1; no clear D. Germline loops: CDR1 SEHNR, CDR2 FQNEAQ (reference sequence). V lost 1 base and J lost 3, with 6 bases in between. The CDR3 totals 13 residues. Written as DNA, the CDR3 is TGTGCCAGCAGCTTAGTTGGGGACACTGAAGCTTTCTTT. Translated, it gives CASSLVGDTEAFF.

This clone was recorded a few times. The rearrangement joins TRBV6-1 to TRBJ2-7; no clear D. Germline-derived CDR1 and CDR2 are MNHNS and SASEGT. The germline V and J ends were trimmed by 2 bases and 5 bases, with 13 bases remaining between them. This CDR3 region has 14 residues. DNA for the CDR3: TGTGCCAGCAGTGAAAGACGCCGCCCGAACGAGCAGTACTTC. Its translation: CASSERRRPNEQYF.

This clone has a handful of counts. The V call is TRBV2, the J call TRBJ1-1, with 9 bases that match TRBD1. This CDR3 is built from 14 residues. Per the germline V gene, CDR1 is SNHLY and CDR2 is FYNNEI. Trimming cost V 8 bases and J 1 base; bases outside gene matches: 5. In nucleotides, the CDR3 is TGTGCCAGCCTCCGGGACAGGGAGAACACTGAAGCTTTCTTT. Translation gives CASLRDRENTEAFF. Combining the CDR3 with reference TRBV2 and TRBJ1-1 gives the whole variable domain EPEVTQTPSHQVTQMGQEVILRCVPISNHLYFYWYRQILGQKVEFLVSFYNNEISEKSEIFDDQFSVERPDGSNFTLKIRSTKLEDSAMYFCASLRDRENTEAFFGQGTRLTVV.

V and J are TRBV7-2 and TRBJ1-1, with D unclear. Germline CDR1 reads SGHTA; CDR2 reads FQGNSA. The CDR3 spans 15 residues. V shed 6 bases and J shed 0 bases, with 14 bases lying between them. CDR3 sequence: CASSRGNRMNTEAFF. The DNA for the CDR3 is TGTGCCAGCAGTCGGGGAAACCGAATGAACACTGAAGCTTTCTTT.

This clone has just a few counts. The rearrangement uses TRBV2 and TRBJ1-1; TRBD1 matches 7 bases. The CDR3 is 12 amino acids. Germline V CDR1 and CDR2: SNHLY, FYNNEI. Unmatched junction bases numbered 7, after V lost 11 bases and J lost 4 bases. For the CDR3, the DNA is TGTGCCCGAGCCCGGGACAGCACTGAAGCTTTCTTT. Protein sequence: CARARDSTEAFF.

This sequence joins TRBV6-6 and TRBJ1-2, with D possibly matching TRBD1 (6 bases). V was cut by 2 bases and J by 3 bases, with 13 bases left in between. The germline gives CDR1 MNHNY, CDR2 SVGAGI (reference sequence). CDR3 length: 15 residues. Here the CDR3 DNA reads TGTGCCAGCAGTTACCAGGGGACTGGGGACTATGGCTACACCTTC. Translating gives CASSYQGTGDYGYTF.

To note about this clone: The same CDR3 is also encoded by other DNA sequences in this sample. The genes are TRBV14 and TRBJ2-5; D call uncertain. The ends were cut back, 0 bases at V and 2 bases at J, with 7 bases in the middle. The CDR3 runs to 14 residues. Germline values: CDR1 SGHDN, CDR2 FVKESK. The CDR3 is CASSQDLVQETQYF. CDR3 nucleotides: TGTGCCAGCAGCCAAGATTTGGTTCAAGAGACCCAGTACTTC.

The V call is TRBV29-1, the J call TRBJ2-7; D may be TRBD2 (6 bases). CDR3 length equals 13 residues. CDR1 and CDR2 (germline): SQVTM, ANQGSEA. The V end lost 6 bases, the J end lost 4 bases, and 16 bases lay between the germline ends. This CDR3 is CSVGTGFGYEQYF. The CDR3 bases are TGCAGCGTCGGGACTGGTTTCGGGTACGAGCAGTACTTC.

This clone has only a few counts. The gene calls are TRBV5-6 and TRBJ1-6; no clear D gene. Germline CDR1 and CDR2: SGHDT and YYEEEE. CDR3 length: 13 residues. Trimming left V 0 bases short and J 8 bases short, with 6 bases between. The CDR3 is CASSLGSDSPLHF. In DNA form, the CDR3 reads TGTGCCAGCAGCTTGGGATCGGATTCACCCCTCCACTTT.

V gene TRBV7-2 combines with J gene TRBJ2-1; 11 bases align to TRBD2. The ends lost 4 bases at V and 2 bases at J; junction bases unmatched: 10. This CDR3 has 18 residues. Germline values: CDR1 SGHTA, CDR2 FQGNSA. This chain's CDR3 is CASSSAGLAGFTYNEQFF. DNA for the CDR3: TGTGCCAGCAGCTCCGCCGGACTAGCGGGTTTTACCTACAATGAGCAGTTCTTC. The variable domain in full, completed from reference TRBV7-2 and TRBJ2-1, reads GAGVSQSPSNKVTEKGKDVELRCDPISGHTALYWYRQSLGQGLEFLIYFQGNSAPDKSGLPSDRFSAERTGGSVSTLTIQRTQQEDSAVYLCASSSAGLAGFTYNEQFFGPGTRLTVL.

This clone was observed a few times. The chain joins TRBV18 to TRBJ1-6, with unresolved D. V lost 2 bases to trimming and J lost 8 bases, with 7 bases between them. The CDR3 loop spans 13 amino acids. From germline, CDR1 is KGHSH and CDR2 LQKENI. In DNA form, the CDR3 reads TGTGCCAGCTCACCAGGGCCCGATTCACCCCTCCACTTT. Translating it yields CASSPGPDSPLHF.

This sequence joins TRBV6-1 and TRBJ2-7, with 7 bases fitting TRBD1. There are 15 residues in the CDR3. V lost 8 bases to trimming and J lost 3 bases; unmatched junction nucleotides: 13. The germline V gene has CDR1 MNHNS and CDR2 SASEGT. The CDR3 protein is CASRLTGPTNYEQYF. Written as DNA, the CDR3 is TGTGCCAGCCGTTTGACAGGGCCAACGAACTACGAGCAGTACTTC.

This clone was recorded a few times. This chain links TRBV7-2 with TRBJ2-7, with 7 bases that match TRBD1. The CDR3 is 16 residues long. J lost 3 bases, V lost 4 bases, and 12 bases had no gene match. Germline CDR1 and CDR2: SGHTA and FQGNSA. In DNA form, the CDR3 reads TGTGCCAGCAGCTCCCAATCCGGGACAGCTTACTACGAGCAGTACTTC. It is translated as CASSSQSGTAYYEQYF.

This clone was seen more than once but under ten times. The rearrangement joins TRBV30 to TRBJ1-2; TRBD1 might be the D (5 bases). The CDR3 is 12 amino acids. Trimming left V 4 bases short and J 8 bases short, with 14 bases between. Germline values: CDR1 GTSNPN, CDR2 SVGIG (reference sequence). DNA for the CDR3: TGTGCCTGGAACCGAGGGGAGGACGGCTACACCTTC. Amino acid sequence: CAWNRGEDGYTF.

A few counts support this clone. The rearrangement uses TRBV29-1 and TRBJ2-5; 10 nucleotides agree with TRBD1. Germline lookup yields CDR1 SQVTM and CDR2 ANQGSEA. This CDR3 region has 11 residues. Here the CDR3 DNA reads TGCTCAGGACAGGGGGGAGAGACCCAGTACTTC. Translated: CSGQGGETQYF.

This clone was observed a handful of times. The chain employs TRBV7-9 and TRBJ2-7; possibly TRBD2 for D (6 bases). There are 15 residues in the CDR3. The germline gives CDR1 SEHNR, CDR2 FQNEAQ (reference sequence). V lost 5 bases and J lost 5, with 19 bases in between. CDR3 coding DNA: TGTGCCAGCAGCGGGCAAGGGACTGTTGTCCACGAGCAGTACTTC. This encodes CASSGQGTVVHEQYF.

In regard to this clone: This specimen includes other DNA sequences encoding the same CDR3. The chain is built from TRBV10-3 and TRBJ2-5; D unclear. The V gene lost 0 bases and the J gene lost 1 base, with 0 bases spanning the gap. Germline V lookup: CDR1 ENHRY, CDR2 SYGVKD. The CDR3 loop spans 12 amino acids. The CDR3 sequence is CAISESQETQYF. In nucleotides, the CDR3 is TGTGCCATCAGTGAGTCCCAAGAGACCCAGTACTTC.

The chain joins TRBV7-3 to TRBJ1-1, with a possible D match to TRBD1 (5 bases). This CDR3 contains 14 residues. Germline V lookup: CDR1 SGHTA, CDR2 FQGTGA. Between the trimmed V and J ends, which lost 2 bases and 2 bases, there was a span of 9 bases. DNA for the CDR3: TGTGCCAGCAGCTTAGGTCAGGGCAACACTGAAGCTTTCTTT. This translates into CASSLGQGNTEAFF.

This chain links TRBV13 with TRBJ2-5, with 8 bases fitting TRBD1. Looked up from germline, CDR1 is PRHDT and CDR2 is FYEKMQ (reference sequence). J lost 5 bases, V lost 5 bases, and 19 bases had no gene match. The CDR3 extends over 18 amino acids. CDR3 in amino acids: CASSQDRNPAGGGETQYF. The CDR3 DNA reads TGTGCCAGCAGCCAAGATCGGAACCCGGCAGGGGGCGGTGAGACCCAGTACTTC.